These 12 T cell receptor beta chains came from one sample sequenced in a study of cytomegalovirus exposure and HLA in healthy donors (dated by TCRdb to 2016 to 2017). The library was produced with the immunoSEQ multiplex PCR assay. For the multiplex PCR, a mixture combining 60 forward primers for TCR Vbeta segments and 13 reverse primers for TCR Jbeta segments was used. TCRdb mirrors the immuneACCESS table, restricted to in-frame sequences. Some clones are absent from its copies; in checked studies, under half trace to an unresolved V gene, and the reason for the others is unknown. The sample table contains about 160,000 clones; only one count was recorded for 55% to 75% of them. Approximately 7% of the sample goes to the ten largest clones. The specimen sequenced was PBMCs. Receptors were obtained from a woman aged 55-69 years in good health and CMV-seropositive.

The CDR3 sequence is CASSLAGQGGTEAFF. The CDR3 region has the DNA TGCGCCAGCAGCTTGGCAGGACAGGGGGGCACTGAAGCTTTCTTT. The chain uses TRBV5-1 and TRBJ1-1; the match to TRBD1 covers 10 bases. V was pared by 0 bases and J by 4 bases, with 3 bases of the junction left unmatched. Per germline, CDR1 SGHRS and CDR2 YFSETQ. The CDR3 loop spans 15 amino acids.

The chain couples TRBV7-9 to TRBJ1-4; 10 nucleotides line up with TRBD1. Trimming took 5 bases from V and 7 from J; bases not matched to a gene: 7. The CDR3 consists of 15 residues. CDR1 and CDR2 (germline): SEHNR, FQNEAQ (reference sequence). CDR3 residues: CASSVLRDRGEKLFF. The DNA for the CDR3 is TGTGCCAGCAGCGTCCTCCGGGACAGGGGTGAAAAACTGTTTTTT.

The chain recombines TRBV7-9 with TRBJ2-4; 7 nucleotides align to TRBD1. V shed 11 bases and J 4 bases; nucleotides not matched to a gene: 8. CDR3 length: 13 amino acids. Germline V lookup: CDR1 SEHNR, CDR2 FQNEAQ (reference sequence). In nucleotides, the CDR3 is TGTGCCCTCAGAGGGGACAGAAAAAACATTCAGTACTTC. It encodes CALRGDRKNIQYF.

This chain joins TRBV9 and TRBJ1-3, with TRBD1 as a possible D gene (6 bases). CDR3 length: 15 amino acids. V lost 3 bases to trimming and J lost 2 bases, with 12 bases between them. Germline CDR1 reads SGDLS; CDR2 reads YYNGEE. The CDR3 is CASSARTVTGNTIYF. In DNA form, the CDR3 reads TGTGCCAGCAGCGCCAGGACAGTAACTGGAAACACCATATATTTT.

The rearrangement joins TRBV5-1 to TRBJ2-1; 7 bases are shared with TRBD1. This CDR3 is 14 amino acids long. The ends lost 3 bases at V and 2 bases at J; junction bases unmatched: 2. Germline CDR1 reads SGHRS; CDR2 reads YFSETQ. The CDR3 nucleotides read TGCGCCAGCAGCTACGGACAGGCCTACAATGAGCAGTTCTTC. This translates into CASSYGQAYNEQFF.

About this clone itself: Relative to the germline gene, one junction end is altered; a read error may explain this. The chain joins TRBV6-5 to TRBJ2-2, with D hard to call. Per germline, CDR1 MNHEY and CDR2 SVGAGI. CDR3 length equals 13 residues. This CDR3 is CANSYSGGGELFF. The CDR3 DNA follows: TGTGCCAACAGTTACTCTGGCGGCGGGGAGCTGTTTTTT.

This chain joins TRBV7-2 and TRBJ2-5; 8 bases agree with TRBD1. J lost 3 bases, V lost 5 bases, and 5 bases had no gene match. Germline assignment: CDR1 SGHTA and CDR2 FQGNSA. The CDR3 covers 14 residues. CDR3 nucleotide sequence: TGTGCCAGCAGCCTCCAGACAGGGGAAGAGACCCAGTACTTC. This codes for CASSLQTGEETQYF.

CDR3 region: CASSQDRVGEQFF. The DNA for the CDR3 is TGTGCCAGCAGCCAGGACAGGGTTGGTGAGCAGTTCTTC. The chain employs TRBV7-7 and TRBJ2-1; 8 positions agree with TRBD1. The CDR3 is made up of 13 amino acids. Losses at the gene ends were 5 bases for V and 9 bases for J; bases not matched to a gene: 6. Germline values: CDR1 SSHAT, CDR2 FNYEAQ (reference sequence). Looking up the rest from reference TRBV7-7 and TRBJ2-1 gives the full variable domain: GAGVSQSPRYKVTKRGQDVTLRCDPISSHATLYWYQQALGQGPEFLTYFNYEAQPDKSGLPSDRFSAERPEGSISTLTIQRTEQRDSAMYRCASSQDRVGEQFFGPGTRLTVL.

V and J are TRBV27 and TRBJ2-3, with a possible D match to TRBD1 (6 bases). Trimming removed 5 bases at V and 2 bases at J, with 17 bases between. This CDR3 comprises 16 residues. Looked up from germline, CDR1 is MNHEY and CDR2 is SMNVEV (reference sequence). CDR3 residues: CASSGLDRYHTDTQYF. CDR3 coding DNA: TGTGCCAGCAGTGGGCTAGACAGGTACCACACAGATACGCAGTATTTT.

The rearrangement uses TRBV4-1 and TRBJ2-1, with 13 nucleotides matching TRBD2. The CDR3 has 18 amino acids. The V segment lost 1 base and the J segment 7 bases; nucleotides outside the gene matches: 10. CDR1 MGHRA and CDR2 YSYEKL come from the germline V gene. As DNA, the CDR3 is TGCGCCAGCAGCCAAGCCCCTGGGACTAGCGGGAATCGGAATGAGCAGTTCTTC. This encodes CASSQAPGTSGNRNEQFF.

This chain connects TRBV19 to TRBJ1-1, with a tentative D call TRBD1 (5 bases). The CDR3 runs to 12 residues. Germline loops: CDR1 LNHDA, CDR2 SQIVND (reference sequence). V lost 7 bases to trimming and J lost 2 bases, with 8 bases between them. CDR3 residues: CASKTANTEAFF. CDR3 nucleotide sequence: TGTGCCAGTAAGACAGCAAACACTGAAGCTTTCTTT.

This chain joins TRBV29-1 and TRBJ1-1; tentatively, D is TRBD1 (5 bases). Trimming took 4 bases from V and 1 from J, leaving 10 bases between them. Germline lookup yields CDR1 SQVTM and CDR2 ANQGSEA. The CDR3 consists of 13 residues. CDR3 amino acids: CSVARGANTEAFF. The CDR3 DNA follows: TGCAGCGTTGCCCGTGGGGCGAACACTGAAGCTTTCTTT.